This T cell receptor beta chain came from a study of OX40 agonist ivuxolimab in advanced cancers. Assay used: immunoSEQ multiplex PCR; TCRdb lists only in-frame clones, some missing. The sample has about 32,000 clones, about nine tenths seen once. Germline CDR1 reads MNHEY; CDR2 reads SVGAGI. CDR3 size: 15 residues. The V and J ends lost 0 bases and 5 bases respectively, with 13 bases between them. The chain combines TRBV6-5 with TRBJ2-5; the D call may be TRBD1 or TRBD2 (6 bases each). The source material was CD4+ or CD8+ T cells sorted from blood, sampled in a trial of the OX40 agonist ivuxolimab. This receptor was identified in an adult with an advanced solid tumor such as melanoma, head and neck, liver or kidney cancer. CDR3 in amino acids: CASSYSSGGEETQYF. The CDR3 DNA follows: TGTGCCAGCAGTTACTCGTCCGGGGGCGAGGAGACCCAGTACTTC.